These 5 T cell receptor beta chains were sequenced from one sample in a study of blood T cell repertoires in COVID-19. The table came from immunoSEQ multiplex PCR; TCRdb's copy has only in-frame clones and leaves some out. The table has 200,000 to 250,000 clones, approximately 86% seen once. Sequenced input: peripheral blood. Receptor source: a woman aged 70-85 years with active or convalescent COVID-19.

The chain carries TRBV10-3 and TRBJ1-5; D may be TRBD1 (6 bases). Germline CDR1 reads ENHRY; CDR2 reads SYGVKD. The CDR3 contains 16 residues. V gave up 2 bases and J gave up 4 bases, with 15 bases separating them. CDR3 residues: CAISEVLGQLNQPQHF. The CDR3 DNA sequence: TGTGCCATCAGTGAGGTTTTAGGACAGCTAAATCAGCCCCAGCATTTT.

The chain has TRBV19 and TRBJ1-2; 7 positions match TRBD1. The germline CDR1 and CDR2 sequences are LNHDA and SQIVND (reference sequence). There are 12 residues in the CDR3. The trim removed 4 bases at V and 5 bases at J, leaving 1 base unmatched. The DNA for the CDR3 is TGTGCCAGTAGTAGGGACAGTTATGGCTACACCTTC. This gives the protein CASSRDSYGYTF. Combining the CDR3 with reference TRBV19 and TRBJ1-2 gives the whole variable domain DGGITQSPKYLFRKEGQNVTLSCEQNLNHDAMYWYRQDPGQGLRLIYYSQIVNDFQKGDIAEGYSVSREKKESFPLTVTSAQKNPTAFYLCASSRDSYGYTFGSGTRLTVV.

The rearrangement joins TRBV27 to TRBJ1-5; no definite D call. CDR3 length equals 13 residues. The V end lost 5 bases, the J end lost 4 bases, and 9 bases lay between the germline ends. Looked up from germline, CDR1 is MNHEY and CDR2 is SMNVEV (reference sequence). CDR3 DNA: TGTGCCAGCAGTAGCAGAGGTAATCAGCCCCAGCATTTT. Translation: CASSSRGNQPQHF.

V and J are TRBV14 and TRBJ2-3, with a possible D match to TRBD2 (5 bases). This CDR3 contains 16 residues. Between the trimmed V and J ends, which lost 3 bases and 6 bases, there was a span of 19 bases. Germline CDR1 is SGHDN and CDR2 is FVKESK. The CDR3 DNA follows: TGTGCCAGCAGCCAGGTCCGAACTAGTTCCCACGATACGCAGTATTTT. Its translation: CASSQVRTSSHDTQYF.

The V gene is TRBV6-5, the J gene TRBJ1-3, with D possibly matching TRBD1 (5 bases). The CDR3 contains 16 residues. V was clipped by 2 bases and J by 2 bases, with 13 bases between them. CDR1 MNHEY and CDR2 SVGAGI come from the germline V gene. CDR3 bases: TGTGCCAGCAGTTACCCCCAGGGTTCGGCTGGAAACACCATATATTTT. Protein sequence: CASSYPQGSAGNTIYF.